Following are 21 T cell receptor beta chains from one sample sequenced in a study of blood T cell repertoires in COVID-19. Profiling relied on immunoSEQ multiplex PCR, and the TCRdb table lists in-frame clones only, not all of them. The sample holds under 200,000 clones, less than 90% seen once. The sample comprised peripheral blood. The source of these receptors is a woman aged 65 to 85 with COVID-19, enrolled during active disease.

The CDR3 DNA follows: TGCGCCAGCAGCTTGGCCGGGACTAGCCAAGAGACCCAGTACTTC. Amino acids: CASSLAGTSQETQYF. The rearrangement joins TRBV5-1 to TRBJ2-5, with TRBD2 matching 8 bases. CDR1 is SGHRS and CDR2 is YFSETQ in the germline V gene. This CDR3 comprises 15 residues. V lost 0 bases to trimming and J lost 1 base; unmatched junction nucleotides: 2.

The chain employs TRBV30 and TRBJ2-2, with 7 bases identical to TRBD2. This CDR3 has 17 residues. Trimming cost V 0 bases and J 2 bases; bases outside gene matches: 9. Germline CDR1 GTSNPN, CDR2 SVGIG (reference sequence). The CDR3 DNA is TGTGCCTGGAGTGTAGTGGGAGCTAGCGGTAACACCGGGGAGCTGTTTTTT. This encodes CAWSVVGASGNTGELFF.

The V and J genes are TRBV7-8 and TRBJ1-2; the match to TRBD1 covers 8 bases. V lost 4 bases to trimming and J lost 5 bases; unmatched junction nucleotides: 6. In germline, CDR1 is SGHVS, CDR2 FQNEAQ. The CDR3 is 14 amino acids. CDR3 residues: CASSSTDRVYGYTF. CDR3 bases: TGTGCCAGCAGCTCCACGGACAGGGTTTATGGCTACACCTTC. The full variable domain, rest sourced from reference TRBV7-8 and TRBJ1-2, is GAGVSQSPRYKVAKRGQDVALRCDPISGHVSLFWYQQALGQGPEFLTYFQNEAQLDKSGLPSDRFFAERPEGSVSTLKIQRTQQEDSAVYLCASSSTDRVYGYTFGSGTRLTVV.

The chain has TRBV27 and TRBJ1-4; 7 bases map to TRBD1. This CDR3 is 15 amino acids long. The V and J ends lost 2 bases and 3 bases, in that order; junction bases with no gene match: 3. Looked up from germline, CDR1 is MNHEY and CDR2 is SMNVEV (reference sequence). The CDR3 nucleotides read TGTGCCAGCAGTTTAAGCGACAGGGCTAATGAAAAACTGTTTTTT. Protein: CASSLSDRANEKLFF.

The chain joins TRBV27 to TRBJ1-1; no definite D call. Trimming took off 5 bases at V and 4 bases at J, with 14 bases between the two ends. This CDR3 region has 14 residues. Germline loops: CDR1 MNHEY, CDR2 SMNVEV (reference sequence). CDR3 DNA sequence: TGTGCCAGCAGTGCGAACGAGGGTAGCACTGAAGCTTTCTTT. Protein sequence: CASSANEGSTEAFF.

This rearrangement joins TRBV6-5 to TRBJ1-6; D possibly corresponds to TRBD1 (5 bases). V was trimmed by 8 bases and J by 7 bases, leaving 18 bases between them. The germline V gene has CDR1 MNHEY and CDR2 SVGAGI. The CDR3 is made up of 15 amino acids. The CDR3 DNA follows: TGTGCCAGCTCAAAAACAGGTGGAAGGAATTCACCCCTCCACTTT. It yields the protein CASSKTGGRNSPLHF.

The chain employs TRBV6-5 and TRBJ1-2; 8 nucleotides match TRBD1. Germline CDR1 and CDR2: MNHEY and SVGAGI. There are 14 residues in the CDR3. J gave up 8 bases and V 7 bases, and 12 bases lay outside the gene matches. The CDR3 nucleotides are TGTGCCAGCATGGCCCCAGGGGGCCTCTGGGGCTACACCTTC. This encodes CASMAPGGLWGYTF.

This clone is a singleton in its sample. This chain uses TRBV7-9 with TRBJ2-7; possibly TRBD1 for D (6 bases). The CDR3 is 15 amino acids. CDR1 and CDR2 from the germline V gene are SEHNR and FQNEAQ (reference sequence). The ends were cut back, 3 bases at V and 6 bases at J, with 18 bases in the middle. This CDR3 is CASSFDGQYIGEQYF. The DNA of the CDR3 is TGTGCCAGCAGCTTTGACGGACAGTACATCGGCGAGCAGTACTTC.

V usage is TRBV5-1 and J usage is TRBJ2-2; 9 positions match TRBD2. The CDR3 is 14 residues long. Germline CDR1 is SGHRS and CDR2 is YFSETQ. The V and J ends lost 3 bases and 5 bases, in that order; junction bases with no gene match: 2. The CDR3 spells CASSSTSGTGELFF. The CDR3 nucleotides read TGCGCCAGCAGCTCCACTAGCGGGACCGGGGAGCTGTTTTTT. The full variable domain, in which reference TRBV5-1 and TRBJ2-2 provide the parts outside the CDR3, is KAGVTQTPRYLIKTRGQQVTLSCSPISGHRSVSWYQQTPGQGLQFLFEYFSETQRNKGNFPGRFSGRQFSNSRSEMNVSTLELGDSALYLCASSSTSGTGELFFGEGSRLTVL.

J is TRBJ2-1 and V is TRBV3-1 (or the pseudogene TRBV3-2); 13 bases match TRBD2. The CDR3 consists of 16 residues. Losses at the gene ends were 5 bases for V and 2 bases for J; bases not matched to a gene: 3. The germline gives CDR1 LGHDT, CDR2 YNNKEL (reference sequence). CDR3 sequence: CASSGGLAGAYNEQFF. The CDR3 DNA is TGTGCCAGCAGCGGCGGACTAGCGGGGGCCTACAATGAGCAGTTCTTC.

The gene calls are TRBV7-9 and TRBJ2-1, with 14 bases that match TRBD2. CDR3 size: 18 residues. Trimming removed 0 bases from V and 7 bases from J; junction bases left unmatched: 8. CDR1 and CDR2 (germline): SEHNR, FQNEAQ (reference sequence). The CDR3, as DNA: TGTGCCAGCAGCTTAGCATTAGGGCGACTAGCGGGAGGGAATGAGCAGTTCTTC. Translated, it gives CASSLALGRLAGGNEQFF. The full variable domain, in which reference TRBV7-9 and TRBJ2-1 provide the parts outside the CDR3, is DTGVSQNPRHKITKRGQNVTFRCDPISEHNRLYWYRQTLGQGPEFLTYFQNEAQLEKSRLLSDRFSAERPKGSFSTLEIQRTEQGDSAMYLCASSLALGRLAGGNEQFFGPGTRLTVL.

This chain uses TRBV28 with TRBJ1-2; TRBD1 might be the D (6 bases). Trimming removed 2 bases from V and 8 bases from J, with 15 bases in between. Per the germline V gene, CDR1 is MDHEN and CDR2 is SYDVKM. The CDR3 totals 14 residues. This chain's CDR3 is CASSLGSGVWGYTF. The CDR3 DNA sequence: TGTGCCAGCAGTTTAGGTTCAGGGGTTTGGGGCTACACCTTC.

The chain recombines TRBV29-1 with TRBJ2-5; D unresolved. Germline lookup yields CDR1 SQVTM and CDR2 ANQGSEA. The germline V and J ends were trimmed by 4 bases and 2 bases, with 11 bases remaining between them. The CDR3 runs to 13 residues. CDR3 protein: CSVALLLQETQYF. DNA of the CDR3: TGCAGCGTTGCGTTACTATTACAAGAGACCCAGTACTTC.

The chain joins TRBV24-1 to TRBJ1-1; D is perhaps TRBD1 (5 bases). Trimming left V 4 bases short and J 5 bases short, with 16 bases between. The CDR3 extends over 15 amino acids. The germline gives CDR1 KGHDR, CDR2 SFDVKD. CDR3 residues: CATSDPRGGETEAFF. Here the CDR3 DNA reads TGTGCCACCAGTGACCCTCGGGGGGGAGAGACTGAAGCTTTCTTT.

This chain connects TRBV20-1 to TRBJ1-2; 10 bases are shared with TRBD1. The CDR3 is 14 amino acids. Per germline, CDR1 DFQATT and CDR2 SNEGSKA (reference sequence). The trim removed 3 bases at V and 8 bases at J, leaving 9 bases unmatched. CDR3 nucleotide sequence: TGCAGTGCTAGTGTGGGACAGGGGATTTGGGGCTACACCTTC. This codes for CSASVGQGIWGYTF.

The gene calls are TRBV11-3 and TRBJ2-1; D remains ambiguous. The CDR3 contains 12 residues. V shed 2 bases and J shed 7 bases, with 6 bases lying between them. Germline V gene sequence: CDR1 SGHNT, CDR2 YENEEA. CDR3 sequence: CASSLSMNEQFF. CDR3 nucleotide sequence: TGTGCCAGCAGCTTATCAATGAATGAGCAGTTCTTC.

The rearrangement links TRBV4-2 to TRBJ1-5, with D unresolved. Per germline, CDR1 LGHNA and CDR2 YNFKEQ. The CDR3 contains 14 residues. V was shortened by 0 bases and J by 3 bases, with 6 bases between the two germline ends. CDR3 nucleotides: TGTGCCAGCAGCCAAGAGCAGGACAATCAGCCCCAGCATTTT. Protein sequence: CASSQEQDNQPQHF.

The V call is TRBV28, the J call TRBJ1-5; the match to TRBD1 covers 9 bases. This CDR3 region has 15 residues. The V and J ends lost 6 bases and 7 bases, in that order; junction bases with no gene match: 10. From germline, CDR1 is MDHEN and CDR2 SYDVKM. As DNA, the CDR3 is TGTGCCAGCAGCATACGGGACAGGGTGGGACAGCCCCAGCATTTT. Translating it yields CASSIRDRVGQPQHF.

V is TRBV2 and J is TRBJ1-5, with no clear D. Deletions cut 6 bases from V and 6 bases from J, with 15 bases between. This CDR3 has 14 amino acids. In germline, CDR1 is SNHLY, CDR2 FYNNEI. DNA of the CDR3: TGTGCCAGCAGCGACGGGAGAGGTCTTCAGCCCCAGCATTTT. This codes for CASSDGRGLQPQHF.

The J gene is TRBJ1-5, the V gene TRBV19; tentatively, D is TRBD1 (5 bases). The germline gives CDR1 LNHDA, CDR2 SQIVND (reference sequence). The CDR3 runs 15 residues. Trimming took off 6 bases at V and 7 bases at J, with 19 bases between the two ends. CDR3 sequence reads: CASRKDRQGWQPQHF. The CDR3 DNA is TGTGCCAGTAGAAAGGATAGGCAGGGATGGCAGCCCCAGCATTTT.

The rearrangement joins TRBV14 to TRBJ2-1; TRBD2 matches 15 bases. Germline CDR1 and CDR2: SGHDN and FVKESK. Trimming at V came to 3 bases and at J to 12 bases, leaving 15 bases not matched to a gene. There are 18 residues in the CDR3. CDR3 amino acids: CASSQDKTGTSGRRPQFF. The CDR3 DNA reads TGTGCCAGCAGCCAGGACAAAACAGGGACTAGCGGGAGGCGCCCGCAGTTCTTC. The entire variable domain, with the rest obtained from reference TRBV14 and TRBJ2-1, is as follows: EAGVTQFPSHSVIEKGQTVTLRCDPISGHDNLYWYRRVMGKEIKFLLHFVKESKQDESGMPNNRFLAERTGGTYSTLKVQPAELEDSGVYFCASSQDKTGTSGRRPQFFGPGTRLTVL.